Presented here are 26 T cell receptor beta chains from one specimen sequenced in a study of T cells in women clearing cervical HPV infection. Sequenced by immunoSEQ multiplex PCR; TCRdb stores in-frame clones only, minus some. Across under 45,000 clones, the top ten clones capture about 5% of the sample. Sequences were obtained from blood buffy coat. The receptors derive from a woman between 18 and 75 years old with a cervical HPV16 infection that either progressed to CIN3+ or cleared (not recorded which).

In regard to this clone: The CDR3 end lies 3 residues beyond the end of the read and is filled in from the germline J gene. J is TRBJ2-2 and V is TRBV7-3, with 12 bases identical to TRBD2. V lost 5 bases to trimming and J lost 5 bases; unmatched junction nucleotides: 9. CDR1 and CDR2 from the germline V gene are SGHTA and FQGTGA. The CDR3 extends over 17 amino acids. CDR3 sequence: CASSSRTSGAGTGELFF. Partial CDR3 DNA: TGTGCCAGCAGCAGCCGGACTAGCGGGGCGGGGACCGGGGAG.

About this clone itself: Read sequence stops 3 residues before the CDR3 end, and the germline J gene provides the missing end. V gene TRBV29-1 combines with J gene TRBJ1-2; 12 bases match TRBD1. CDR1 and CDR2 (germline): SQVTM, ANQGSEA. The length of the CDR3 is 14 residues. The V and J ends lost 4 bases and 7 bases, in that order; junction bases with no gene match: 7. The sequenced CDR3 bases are TGCAGCGTTGCAGTGGGACAGGGGGCGCGTGGC. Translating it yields CSVAVGQGARG. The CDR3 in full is CSVAVGQGARGYTF.

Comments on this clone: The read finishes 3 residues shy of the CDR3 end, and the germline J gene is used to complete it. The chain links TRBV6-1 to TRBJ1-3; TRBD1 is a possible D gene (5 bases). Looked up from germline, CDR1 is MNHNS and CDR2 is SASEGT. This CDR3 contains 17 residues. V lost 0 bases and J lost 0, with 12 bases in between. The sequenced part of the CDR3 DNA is TGTGCCAGCAGTGAAGCCCCCAGGGCTGGCTCTGGAAACACC. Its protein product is CASSEAPRAGSGNT. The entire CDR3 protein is CASSEAPRAGSGNTIYF.

The CDR3 loop reads CASSERGNSPLHF. The covered CDR3 bases are TGCGCCAGCAGTGAGAGGGGGAATTCACCC. The chain couples TRBV10-2 to TRBJ1-6, with a possible D match to TRBD1 (6 bases). Sequencing ends 3 residues short of the CDR3 end; the germline J gene provides the rest. Trimming shortened V by 2 bases and J by 7 bases, and 6 bases separated the two germline ends. The germline V gene has CDR1 WSHSY and CDR2 SAAADI. CDR3 length equals 13 residues.

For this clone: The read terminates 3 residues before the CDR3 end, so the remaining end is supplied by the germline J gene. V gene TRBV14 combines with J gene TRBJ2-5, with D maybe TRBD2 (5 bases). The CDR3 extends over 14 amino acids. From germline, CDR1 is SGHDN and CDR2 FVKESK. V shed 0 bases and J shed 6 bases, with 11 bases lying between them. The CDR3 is CASSQDSSMQTQYF. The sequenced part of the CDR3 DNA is TGTGCCAGCAGCCAAGATTCTAGCATGCAGACC.

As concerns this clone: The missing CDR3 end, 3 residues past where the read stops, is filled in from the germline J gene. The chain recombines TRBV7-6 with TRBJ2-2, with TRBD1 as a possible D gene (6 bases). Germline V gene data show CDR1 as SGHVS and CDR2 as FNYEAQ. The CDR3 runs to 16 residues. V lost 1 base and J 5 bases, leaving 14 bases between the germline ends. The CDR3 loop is CASSLEPGHRTGELFF. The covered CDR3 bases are TGTGCCAGCAGCTTAGAACCGGGACACCGTACCGGGGAG.

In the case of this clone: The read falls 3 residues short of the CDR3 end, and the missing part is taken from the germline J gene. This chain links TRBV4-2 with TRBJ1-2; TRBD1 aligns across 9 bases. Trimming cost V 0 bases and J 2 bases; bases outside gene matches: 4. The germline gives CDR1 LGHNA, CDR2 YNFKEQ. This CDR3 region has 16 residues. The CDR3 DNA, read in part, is TGTGCCAGCAGCCAAGATCTCGGGACAGGGAACTATGGC. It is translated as CASSQDLGTGNYG. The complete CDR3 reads CASSQDLGTGNYGYTF.

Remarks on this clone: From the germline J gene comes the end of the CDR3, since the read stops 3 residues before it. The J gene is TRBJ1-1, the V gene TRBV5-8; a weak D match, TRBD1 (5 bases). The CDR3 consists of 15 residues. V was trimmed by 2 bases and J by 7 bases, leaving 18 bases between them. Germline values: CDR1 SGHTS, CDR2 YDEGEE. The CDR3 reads CASSFSGLRQGEAFF. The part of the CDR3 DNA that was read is TGTGCCAGCAGCTTTTCGGGCCTGCGGCAGGGTGAA.

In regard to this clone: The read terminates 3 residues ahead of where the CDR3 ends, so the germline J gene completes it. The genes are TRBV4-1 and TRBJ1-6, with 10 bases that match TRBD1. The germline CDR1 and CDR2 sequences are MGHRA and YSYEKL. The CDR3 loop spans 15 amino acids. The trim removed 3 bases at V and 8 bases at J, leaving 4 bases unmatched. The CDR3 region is CASSQRTGGDSPLHF. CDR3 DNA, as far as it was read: TGCGCCAGCAGCCAGCGGACAGGGGGGGATTCACCC.

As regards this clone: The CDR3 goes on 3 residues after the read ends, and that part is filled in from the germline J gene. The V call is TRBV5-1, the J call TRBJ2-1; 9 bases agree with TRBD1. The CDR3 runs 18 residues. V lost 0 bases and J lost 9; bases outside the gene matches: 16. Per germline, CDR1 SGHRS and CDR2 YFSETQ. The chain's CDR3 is CASSLAPTPGQGLSEQFF. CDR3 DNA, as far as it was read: TGCGCCAGCAGCTTGGCCCCTACCCCGGGACAGGGCTTAAGTGAG.

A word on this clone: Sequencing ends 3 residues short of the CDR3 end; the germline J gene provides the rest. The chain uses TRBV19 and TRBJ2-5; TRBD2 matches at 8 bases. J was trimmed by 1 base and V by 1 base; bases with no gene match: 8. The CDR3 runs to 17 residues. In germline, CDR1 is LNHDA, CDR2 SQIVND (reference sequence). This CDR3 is CASSIGGGGPLQETQYF. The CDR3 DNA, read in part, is TGTGCCAGTAGTATAGGGGGCGGGGGGCCCCTCCAAGAGACC. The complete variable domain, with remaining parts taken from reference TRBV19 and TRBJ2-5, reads DGGITQSPKYLFRKEGQNVTLSCEQNLNHDAMYWYRQDPGQGLRLIYYSQIVNDFQKGDIAEGYSVSREKKESFPLTVTSAQKNPTAFYLCASSIGGGGPLQETQYFGPGTRLLVL.

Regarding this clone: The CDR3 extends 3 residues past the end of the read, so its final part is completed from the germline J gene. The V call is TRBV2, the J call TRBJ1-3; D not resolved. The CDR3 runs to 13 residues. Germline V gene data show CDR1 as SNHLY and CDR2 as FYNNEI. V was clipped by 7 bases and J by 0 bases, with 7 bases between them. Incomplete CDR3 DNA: TGTGCCAGCATGCAGTTCTCTGGAAACACC. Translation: CASMQFSGNT. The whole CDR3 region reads CASMQFSGNTIYF.

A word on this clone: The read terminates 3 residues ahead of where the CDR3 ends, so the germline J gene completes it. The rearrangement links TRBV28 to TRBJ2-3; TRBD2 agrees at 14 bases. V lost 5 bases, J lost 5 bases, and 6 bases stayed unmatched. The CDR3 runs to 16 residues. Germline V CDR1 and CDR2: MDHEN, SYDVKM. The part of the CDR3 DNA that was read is TGTGCCAGCAGTCCAGACGGACTAGCGGGGGGAGATACG. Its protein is CASSPDGLAGGDT. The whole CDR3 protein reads CASSPDGLAGGDTQYF.

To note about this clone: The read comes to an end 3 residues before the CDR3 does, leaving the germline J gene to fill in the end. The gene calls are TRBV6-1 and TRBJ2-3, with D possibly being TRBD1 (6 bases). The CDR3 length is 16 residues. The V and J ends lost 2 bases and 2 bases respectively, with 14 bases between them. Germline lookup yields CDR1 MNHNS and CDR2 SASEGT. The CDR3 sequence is CASSEWERGSTDTQYF. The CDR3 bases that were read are TGTGCCAGCAGTGAATGGGAAAGGGGGTCCACAGATACG.

The CDR3 DNA, read in part, is TGTGCCAGTAGCCCGACTAGTACCTACAATGAG. Amino acids: CASSPTSTYNE. The CDR3 in full is CASSPTSTYNEQFF. The chain combines TRBV19 with TRBJ2-1, with D possibly matching TRBD2 (6 bases). The read terminates 3 residues ahead of where the CDR3 ends, so the germline J gene completes it. The CDR3 totals 14 residues. V lost 6 bases to trimming and J lost 2 bases, with 11 bases between them. Germline values: CDR1 LNHDA, CDR2 SQIVND (reference sequence).

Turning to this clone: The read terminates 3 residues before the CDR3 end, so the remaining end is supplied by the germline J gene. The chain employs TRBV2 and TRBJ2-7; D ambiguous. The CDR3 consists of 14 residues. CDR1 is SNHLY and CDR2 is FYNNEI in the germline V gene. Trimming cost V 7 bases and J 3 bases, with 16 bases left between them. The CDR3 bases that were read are TGTGCCAGCATCCCCCGGCAGGTCGACTACGAG. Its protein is CASIPRQVDYE. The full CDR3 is CASIPRQVDYEQYF.

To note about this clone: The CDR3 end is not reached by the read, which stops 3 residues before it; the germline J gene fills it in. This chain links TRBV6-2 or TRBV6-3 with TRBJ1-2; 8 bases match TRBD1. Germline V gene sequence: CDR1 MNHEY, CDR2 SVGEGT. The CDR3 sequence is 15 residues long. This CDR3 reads CASRSRDRGWEGYTF. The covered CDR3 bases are TGTGCCAGCAGATCCCGCGACAGGGGCTGGGAAGGC.

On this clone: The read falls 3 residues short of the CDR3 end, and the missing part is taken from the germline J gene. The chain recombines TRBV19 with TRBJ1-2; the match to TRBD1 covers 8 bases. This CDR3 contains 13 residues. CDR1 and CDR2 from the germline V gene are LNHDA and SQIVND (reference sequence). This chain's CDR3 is CASSGQGVGGYTF. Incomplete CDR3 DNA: TGTGCCAGTAGTGGACAGGGCGTTGGAGGC.

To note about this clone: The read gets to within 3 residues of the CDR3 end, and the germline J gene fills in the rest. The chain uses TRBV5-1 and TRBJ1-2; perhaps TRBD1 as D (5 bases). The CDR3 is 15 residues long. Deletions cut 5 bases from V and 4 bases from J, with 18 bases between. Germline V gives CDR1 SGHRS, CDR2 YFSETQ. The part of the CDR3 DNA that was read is TGCGCCAGCAGTTCTAGTTCCAGGGTTGGCTATGGC. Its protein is CASSSSSRVGYG. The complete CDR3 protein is CASSSSSRVGYGYTF.

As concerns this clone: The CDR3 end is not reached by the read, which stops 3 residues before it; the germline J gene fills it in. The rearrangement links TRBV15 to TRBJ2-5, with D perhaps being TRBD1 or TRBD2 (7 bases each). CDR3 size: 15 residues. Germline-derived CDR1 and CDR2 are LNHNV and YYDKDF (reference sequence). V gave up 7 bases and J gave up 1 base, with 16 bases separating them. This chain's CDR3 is CATTPREGAQETQYF. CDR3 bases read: TGTGCCACCACCCCAAGGGAGGGGGCCCAAGAGACC.

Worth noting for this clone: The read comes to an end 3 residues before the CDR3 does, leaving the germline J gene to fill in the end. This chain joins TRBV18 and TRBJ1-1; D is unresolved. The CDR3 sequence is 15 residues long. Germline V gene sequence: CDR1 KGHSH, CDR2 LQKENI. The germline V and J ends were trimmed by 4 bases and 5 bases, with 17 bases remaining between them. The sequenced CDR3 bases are TGTGCCAGCTCACTAACAAGTGGGCCGGGGACTGAA. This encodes CASSLTSGPGTE. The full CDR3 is CASSLTSGPGTEAFF.

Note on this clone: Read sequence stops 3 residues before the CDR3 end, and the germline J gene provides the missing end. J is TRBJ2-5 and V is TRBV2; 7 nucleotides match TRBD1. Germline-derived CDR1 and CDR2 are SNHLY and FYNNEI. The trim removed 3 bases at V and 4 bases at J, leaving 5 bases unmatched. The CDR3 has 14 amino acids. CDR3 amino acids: CASSEGTGAETQYF. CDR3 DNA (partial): TGTGCCAGCAGTGAGGGAACAGGGGCAGAGACC. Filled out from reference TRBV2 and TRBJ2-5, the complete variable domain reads EPEVTQTPSHQVTQMGQEVILRCVPISNHLYFYWYRQILGQKVEFLVSFYNNEISEKSEIFDDQFSVERPDGSNFTLKIRSTKLEDSAMYFCASSEGTGAETQYFGPGTRLLVL.

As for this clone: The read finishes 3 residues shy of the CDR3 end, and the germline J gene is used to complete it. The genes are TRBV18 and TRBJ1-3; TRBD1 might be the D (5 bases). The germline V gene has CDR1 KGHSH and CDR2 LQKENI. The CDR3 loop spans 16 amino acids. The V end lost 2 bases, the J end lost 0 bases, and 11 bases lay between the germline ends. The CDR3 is CASSPFEGISGNTIYF. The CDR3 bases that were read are TGTGCCAGCTCACCATTCGAGGGGATCTCTGGAAACACC.

CDR3 bases read: TGCGCCAGCAGCCAAGAGCACAGCCTCCTTGGGACC. Residues: CASSQEHSLLGT. The full-length CDR3 reads as CASSQEHSLLGTQYF. The rearrangement joins TRBV4-1 to TRBJ2-5; D gene unclear. The read falls 3 residues short of the CDR3 end, and the missing part is taken from the germline J gene. V was cut by 0 bases and J by 7 bases, with 15 bases left in between. Germline V gene data show CDR1 as MGHRA and CDR2 as YSYEKL. This CDR3 spans 15 amino acids.

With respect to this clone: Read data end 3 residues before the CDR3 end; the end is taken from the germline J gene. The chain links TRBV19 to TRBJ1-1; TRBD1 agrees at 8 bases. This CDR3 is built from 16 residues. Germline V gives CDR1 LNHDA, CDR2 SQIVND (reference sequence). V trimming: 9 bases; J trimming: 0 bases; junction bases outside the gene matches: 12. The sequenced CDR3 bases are TGTGCCAGCTGCAGATCCAGGACAGGGATGAACACTGAA. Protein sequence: CASCRSRTGMNTE. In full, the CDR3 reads CASCRSRTGMNTEAFF.

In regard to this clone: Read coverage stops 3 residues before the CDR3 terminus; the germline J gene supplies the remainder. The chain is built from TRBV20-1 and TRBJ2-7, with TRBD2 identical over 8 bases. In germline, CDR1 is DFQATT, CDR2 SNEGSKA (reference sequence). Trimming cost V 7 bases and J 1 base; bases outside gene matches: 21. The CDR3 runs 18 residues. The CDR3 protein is CSVAGLGFSGEPSYEQYF. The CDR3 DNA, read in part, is TGCAGTGTAGCGGGACTCGGGTTTAGCGGGGAACCTTCCTACGAG.